Shown below are 31 T cell receptor beta chains from a single sample sequenced in a study of CD8+ T cells in alopecia areata. RNA, once extracted, was reverse transcribed into cDNA for use as the sequencing template. Data came from immunoSEQ multiplex PCR; TCRdb stores just in-frame clones and leaves some out. The sample has approximately 210,000 clones; around 66% are singletons. Treatment defined: oral pan-JAK inhibitor, 5-10 mg twice daily. The sample consisted of CD4+ T cells sorted from blood, taken around week 42, from a patient treated with tofacitinib. The receptors come from a human donor with alopecia areata.

This chain uses TRBV29-1 with TRBJ1-2; D not certain. V shed 4 bases and J shed 8 bases, with 5 bases lying between them. Germline lookup yields CDR1 SQVTM and CDR2 ANQGSEA. The CDR3 sequence is 9 residues long. CDR3 amino acids: CSVVPGYTF. For the CDR3, the DNA is TGCAGCGTTGTTCCGGGCTACACCTTC.

The chain uses TRBV6-5 and TRBJ1-5; D remains unclear. The CDR3 has 15 residues. From germline, CDR1 is MNHEY and CDR2 SVGAGI. The V end was cut by 6 bases, the J end by 3 bases, with 15 bases between. DNA for the CDR3: TGTGCCAGCAGCCGGACCGGACGGAACAATCAGCCCCAGCATTTT. Its protein product is CASSRTGRNNQPQHF.

The rearrangement joins TRBV5-6 to TRBJ2-3; a possible D gene is TRBD1 (7 bases). CDR3 size: 16 residues. Germline V lookup: CDR1 SGHDT, CDR2 YYEEEE. Trimming took off 0 bases at V and 2 bases at J, with 13 bases between the two ends. The chain's CDR3 is CASSLAAGGSTDTQYF. CDR3 nucleotides: TGTGCCAGCAGCTTGGCCGCAGGGGGGTCCACAGATACGCAGTATTTT.

V is TRBV30 and J is TRBJ1-1; D gene uncertain. The CDR3 has 11 amino acids. Germline assignment: CDR1 GTSNPN and CDR2 SVGIG (reference sequence). V lost 1 base to trimming and J lost 4 bases, with 4 bases between them. The CDR3: CAWSGPTEAFF. For the CDR3, the DNA is TGTGCCTGGAGTGGCCCCACTGAAGCTTTCTTT.

The rearrangement links TRBV30 to TRBJ1-1, with no clear D. This CDR3 has 11 residues. Germline-derived CDR1 and CDR2 are GTSNPN and SVGIG (reference sequence). V was cut by 4 bases and J by 10 bases, with 13 bases left in between. Written as DNA, the CDR3 is TGTGCCTGGACAAGATCGGGTGGAGCTTTCTTT. Translated: CAWTRSGGAFF.

This clone was counted between two and nine times. The chain carries TRBV29-1 and TRBJ2-3; no clear D gene. With 0 bases removed from V and 6 bases from J, the gap between germline ends came to 7 bases. Germline V gene lookup returns CDR1 SQVTM and CDR2 ANQGSEA. CDR3 length: 12 residues. CDR3 sequence reads: CSVEDLADTQYF. The CDR3 DNA reads as TGCAGCGTTGAAGATTTGGCGGATACGCAGTATTTT.

The J gene is TRBJ2-3, the V gene TRBV7-2, with TRBD1 identical over 7 bases. This CDR3 spans 14 amino acids. In germline, CDR1 is SGHTA, CDR2 FQGNSA. The ends lost 5 bases at V and 4 bases at J; junction bases unmatched: 6. In DNA form, the CDR3 reads TGTGCCAGCAGCGACAGGGTCAATCCAGATACGCAGTATTTT. The encoded protein is CASSDRVNPDTQYF.

The rearrangement links TRBV2 to TRBJ1-6; D not resolved. There are 13 residues in the CDR3. The germline V gene has CDR1 SNHLY and CDR2 FYNNEI. V lost 7 bases, J lost 7 bases, and 11 bases lay in between. The CDR3 here is CASNGQANSPLHF. The CDR3 DNA sequence: TGTGCCAGCAATGGTCAGGCCAATTCACCCCTCCACTTT.

The chain uses TRBV6-1 and TRBJ1-1; 7 bases align to TRBD1. The CDR3 has 16 amino acids. The germline V gene has CDR1 MNHNS and CDR2 SASEGT. J gave up 1 base and V 3 bases, and 8 bases lay outside the gene matches. Here the CDR3 reads CASSDFFRTGNTEAFF. The CDR3 DNA sequence: TGTGCCAGCAGTGATTTCTTCCGGACAGGGAACACTGAAGCTTTCTTT.

This clone was seen more than once but under ten times. The gene calls are TRBV9 and TRBJ2-3; D is undetermined. V was trimmed by 3 bases and J by 4 bases, leaving 12 bases between them. Germline CDR1 and CDR2: SGDLS and YYNGEE. The CDR3 length is 14 residues. The CDR3 region has the DNA TGTGCCAGCAGCGCCGTGCAGGTTTCAGATACGCAGTATTTT. Its protein product is CASSAVQVSDTQYF.

J is TRBJ1-5 and V is TRBV30, with TRBD1 as a possible D gene (6 bases). This CDR3 is built from 14 residues. CDR1 and CDR2 from the germline V gene are GTSNPN and SVGIG (reference sequence). Trimming stripped 0 bases from V and 6 bases from J, with 12 bases between. CDR3 in DNA: TGTGCCTGGAGTGTAGGGGGGGGCAGTCAGCCCCAGCATTTT. Its protein is CAWSVGGGSQPQHF. Drawing the rest from reference TRBV30 and TRBJ1-5, the complete variable domain is SQTIHQWPATLVQPVGSPLSLECTVEGTSNPNLYWYRQAAGRGLQLLFYSVGIGQISSEVPQNLSASRPQDRQFILSSKKLLLSDSGFYLCAWSVGGGSQPQHFGDGTRLSIL.

This chain connects TRBV7-2 to TRBJ1-1, with D hard to call. V was pared by 6 bases and J by 2 bases, with 16 bases between. The CDR3 runs to 15 residues. Germline CDR1 SGHTA, CDR2 FQGNSA. The CDR3 reads CASSLMWGGNTEAFF. In nucleotides, the CDR3 is TGTGCCAGCAGTCTTATGTGGGGTGGAAACACTGAAGCTTTCTTT. Full variable domain (rest looked up from reference TRBV7-2 and TRBJ1-1): GAGVSQSPSNKVTEKGKDVELRCDPISGHTALYWYRQSLGQGLEFLIYFQGNSAPDKSGLPSDRFSAERTGGSVSTLTIQRTQQEDSAVYLCASSLMWGGNTEAFFGQGTRLTVV.

This chain uses TRBV30 with TRBJ1-5, with TRBD1 as a possible D gene (5 bases). Germline loops: CDR1 GTSNPN, CDR2 SVGIG (reference sequence). There are 17 residues in the CDR3. Trimming took off 1 base at V and 2 bases at J, with 18 bases between the two ends. The CDR3 nucleotides read TGTGCCTGGAGTGATGACAGCGGGGTATTGGGCAATCAGCCCCAGCATTTT. Translating gives CAWSDDSGVLGNQPQHF. The full variable domain, with the rest looked up from reference TRBV30 and TRBJ1-5, is SQTIHQWPATLVQPVGSPLSLECTVEGTSNPNLYWYRQAAGRGLQLLFYSVGIGQISSEVPQNLSASRPQDRQFILSSKKLLLSDSGFYLCAWSDDSGVLGNQPQHFGDGTRLSIL.

V and J are TRBV5-1 and TRBJ2-7; TRBD1 matches 9 bases. Germline V gene lookup returns CDR1 SGHRS and CDR2 YFSETQ. The CDR3 has 15 residues. The ends lost 3 bases at V and 2 bases at J; junction bases unmatched: 6. The DNA of the CDR3 is TGCGCCAGCAGCTACTCGGGACAGGGTCCCTACGAGCAGTACTTC. Its protein is CASSYSGQGPYEQYF. The full variable domain, in which reference TRBV5-1 and TRBJ2-7 provide the parts outside the CDR3, is KAGVTQTPRYLIKTRGQQVTLSCSPISGHRSVSWYQQTPGQGLQFLFEYFSETQRNKGNFPGRFSGRQFSNSRSEMNVSTLELGDSALYLCASSYSGQGPYEQYFGPGTRLTVT.

The chain links TRBV4-2 to TRBJ2-5, with TRBD1 identical over 11 bases. Trimming removed 0 bases from V and 1 base from J; junction bases left unmatched: 1. Looked up from germline, CDR1 is LGHNA and CDR2 is YNFKEQ. This CDR3 is 16 amino acids long. CDR3: CASSQEGQGVQETQYF. CDR3 sequence (DNA): TGTGCCAGCAGCCAAGAGGGACAGGGGGTCCAAGAGACCCAGTACTTC.

This clone was detected once. V gene TRBV14 combines with J gene TRBJ1-2; D uncertain. The CDR3 spans 14 residues. Trimming removed 3 bases at V and 7 bases at J, with 15 bases between. Germline V gene sequence: CDR1 SGHDN, CDR2 FVKESK. CDR3 in DNA: TGTGCCAGCAGCCACGAAACCCGGGAGACTGGCTACACCTTC. It codes for CASSHETRETGYTF. Based on the CDR3 plus reference TRBV14 and TRBJ1-2, the full variable domain is EAGVTQFPSHSVIEKGQTVTLRCDPISGHDNLYWYRRVMGKEIKFLLHFVKESKQDESGMPNNRFLAERTGGTYSTLKVQPAELEDSGVYFCASSHETRETGYTFGSGTRLTVV.

The rearrangement uses TRBV29-1 and TRBJ2-1; no firm D call. V shed 3 bases and J shed 3 bases, with 6 bases lying between them. The length of the CDR3 is 12 residues. Germline V lookup: CDR1 SQVTM, CDR2 ANQGSEA. CDR3 protein: CSVDPDYNEQFF. In DNA form, the CDR3 reads TGCAGCGTTGATCCTGACTACAATGAGCAGTTCTTC.

The chain is built from TRBV5-8 and TRBJ2-3; no clear D. V lost 0 bases, J lost 0 bases, and 8 bases lay in between. This CDR3 comprises 15 residues. Germline V gene lookup returns CDR1 SGHTS and CDR2 YDEGEE. The CDR3 here is CASSLGAGSTDTQYF. CDR3 nucleotide sequence: TGTGCCAGCAGCTTGGGGGCCGGAAGCACAGATACGCAGTATTTT.

The chain combines TRBV28 with TRBJ2-1; 7 nucleotides match TRBD1. J gave up 10 bases and V 4 bases, and 7 bases lay outside the gene matches. Germline V gives CDR1 MDHEN, CDR2 SYDVKM. The CDR3 length is 13 residues. CDR3 residues: CASSSSADREQFF. The CDR3 nucleotides are TGTGCCAGCAGTTCGTCAGCGGACAGGGAGCAGTTCTTC.

The sample holds a few counts of this clone. The chain joins TRBV29-1 to TRBJ1-6; 9 bases agree with TRBD1. CDR1 SQVTM and CDR2 ANQGSEA come from the germline V gene. This CDR3 contains 13 residues. J was trimmed by 8 bases and V by 6 bases; bases with no gene match: 5. The CDR3 sequence: CSVQTGGDSPLHF. CDR3 DNA: TGCAGCGTCCAGACAGGGGGTGATTCACCCCTCCACTTT. Complete variable domain (other parts from reference TRBV29-1 and TRBJ1-6): SAVISQKPSRDICQRGTSLTIQCQVDSQVTMMFWYRQQPGQSLTLIATANQGSEATYESGFVIDKFPISRPNLTFSTLTVSNMSPEDSSIYLCSVQTGGDSPLHFGNGTRLTVT.

The chain has TRBV7-2 and TRBJ2-2; no clear D. The CDR3 spans 13 residues. In germline, CDR1 is SGHTA, CDR2 FQGNSA. Deletions cut 6 bases from V and 6 bases from J, with 11 bases between. CDR3: CASSLGRAGELFF. Written as DNA, the CDR3 is TGTGCCAGCAGTCTCGGCCGGGCCGGGGAGCTGTTTTTT.

The chain couples TRBV29-1 to TRBJ1-2; TRBD1 agrees at 9 bases. This CDR3 region has 12 residues. Looked up from germline, CDR1 is SQVTM and CDR2 is ANQGSEA. Unmatched junction bases numbered 5, after V lost 5 bases and J lost 7 bases. CDR3 region: CSVWDRERGYTF. The CDR3 DNA is TGCAGCGTTTGGGACAGGGAGCGTGGCTACACCTTC.

This chain connects TRBV6-1 to TRBJ2-3; the D gene is possibly TRBD2 (5 bases). The germline CDR1 and CDR2 sequences are MNHNS and SASEGT. The V and J ends lost 10 bases and 2 bases respectively, with 19 bases between them. This CDR3 is 15 amino acids long. In nucleotides, the CDR3 is TGTGCCACTTCCCGCGGACTTTCTTTCACAGATACGCAGTATTTT. Translating it yields CATSRGLSFTDTQYF.

The chain recombines TRBV30 with TRBJ2-3; 12 nucleotides line up with TRBD2. V lost 3 bases and J lost 0; bases outside the gene matches: 19. This CDR3 has 21 amino acids. The germline gives CDR1 GTSNPN, CDR2 SVGIG (reference sequence). CDR3 sequence reads: CAWSQTFGTSGPNPSTDTQYF. Written as DNA, the CDR3 is TGTGCCTGGAGCCAAACCTTCGGGACTAGCGGGCCGAATCCTAGCACAGATACGCAGTATTTT.

CDR3 in amino acids: CASSETTAWDQPQHF. In DNA, the CDR3 is TGTGCCAGCAGTGAGACGACAGCGTGGGATCAGCCCCAGCATTTT. The chain couples TRBV2 to TRBJ1-5, with a tentative D call TRBD1 (5 bases). Trimming removed 3 bases from V and 5 bases from J, with 14 bases in between. Germline CDR1 reads SNHLY; CDR2 reads FYNNEI. The CDR3 covers 15 residues.

The chain combines TRBV27 with TRBJ2-2, with 9 bases identical to TRBD2. The germline CDR1 and CDR2 sequences are MNHEY and SMNVEV (reference sequence). The CDR3 covers 15 residues. V lost 2 bases and J lost 10; bases outside the gene matches: 8. The CDR3 protein is CASSLIPAGGTELFF. CDR3 sequence (DNA): TGTGCCAGCAGTTTAATCCCCGCGGGGGGGACGGAGCTGTTTTTT.

The chain is built from TRBV2 and TRBJ2-5; TRBD1 is a possible D gene (6 bases). V shed 4 bases and J shed 5 bases, with 14 bases lying between them. The CDR3 runs to 14 residues. CDR1 and CDR2 (germline): SNHLY, FYNNEI. The CDR3 DNA reads TGTGCCAGCAGTGCTCAGGGGTTTAAGGAGACCCAGTACTTC. It is translated as CASSAQGFKETQYF.

The chain employs TRBV29-1 and TRBJ1-1; maybe TRBD1 (5 bases). CDR1 SQVTM and CDR2 ANQGSEA come from the germline V gene. This CDR3 comprises 16 residues. V was clipped by 4 bases and J by 2 bases, with 20 bases between them. CDR3 nucleotides: TGCAGCGTTGGAAGGACTCCGGGACCCAGCAACACTGAAGCTTTCTTT. Translation gives CSVGRTPGPSNTEAFF.

In its sample, this clone was seen once. This chain uses TRBV30 with TRBJ2-3; no firm D call. The germline gives CDR1 GTSNPN, CDR2 SVGIG (reference sequence). This CDR3 region has 15 residues. The ends were cut back, 5 bases at V and 0 bases at J, with 15 bases in the middle. CDR3 sequence reads: CAWRLYTKSTDTQYF. CDR3 in DNA: TGTGCCTGGCGTCTCTACACTAAGAGCACAGATACGCAGTATTTT.

The rearrangement joins TRBV14 to TRBJ1-1; 7 bases fit TRBD1. The junction had 9 bases not matched to a gene; V was cut back by 4 bases and J by 4 bases. The germline V gene has CDR1 SGHDN and CDR2 FVKESK. This CDR3 contains 15 residues. The CDR3 nucleotides read TGTGCCAGCAGCCTCCGACAGGGTCGGACCACTGAAGCTTTCTTT. It specifies CASSLRQGRTTEAFF.

This chain uses TRBV12-5 with TRBJ2-5; D remains ambiguous. The CDR3 consists of 13 residues. V lost 1 base and J 5 bases, leaving 8 bases between the germline ends. CDR1 is LGHNT, CDR2 FRNRAP, per germline. The CDR3 loop is CASGLGLRETQYF. CDR3 coding DNA: TGTGCTAGTGGTTTGGGCCTTAGGGAGACCCAGTACTTC.